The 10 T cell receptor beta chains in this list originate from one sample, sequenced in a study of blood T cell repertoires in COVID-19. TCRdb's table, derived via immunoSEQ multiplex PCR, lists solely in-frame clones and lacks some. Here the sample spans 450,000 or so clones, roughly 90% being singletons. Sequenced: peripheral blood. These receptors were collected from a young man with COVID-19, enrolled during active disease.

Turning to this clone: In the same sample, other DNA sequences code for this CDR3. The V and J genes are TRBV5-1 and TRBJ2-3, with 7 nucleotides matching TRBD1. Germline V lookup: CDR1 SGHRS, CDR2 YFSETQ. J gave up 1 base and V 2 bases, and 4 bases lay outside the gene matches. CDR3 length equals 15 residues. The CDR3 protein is CASSFAGTGTDTQYF. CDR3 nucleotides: TGCGCCAGCAGCTTCGCCGGGACAGGCACAGATACGCAGTATTTT.

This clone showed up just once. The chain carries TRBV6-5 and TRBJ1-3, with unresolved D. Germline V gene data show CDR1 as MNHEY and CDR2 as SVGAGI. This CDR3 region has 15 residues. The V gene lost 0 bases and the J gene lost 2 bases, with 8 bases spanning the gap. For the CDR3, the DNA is TGTGCCAGCAGTTACTCCCAAGAGGCTGGAAACACCATATATTTT. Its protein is CASSYSQEAGNTIYF.

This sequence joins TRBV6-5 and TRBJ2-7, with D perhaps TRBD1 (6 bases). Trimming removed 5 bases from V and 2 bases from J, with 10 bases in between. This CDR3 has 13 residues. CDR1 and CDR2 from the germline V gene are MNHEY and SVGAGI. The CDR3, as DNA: TGTGCCAGCAGTCTCAGGGGAACCTACGAGCAGTACTTC. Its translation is CASSLRGTYEQYF.

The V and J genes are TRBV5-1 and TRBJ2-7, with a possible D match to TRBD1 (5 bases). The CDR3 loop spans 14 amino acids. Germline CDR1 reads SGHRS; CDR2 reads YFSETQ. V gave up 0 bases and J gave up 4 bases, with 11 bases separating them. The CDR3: CASSLVGQAYEQYF. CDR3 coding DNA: TGCGCCAGCAGCTTGGTAGGACAAGCTTACGAGCAGTACTTC.

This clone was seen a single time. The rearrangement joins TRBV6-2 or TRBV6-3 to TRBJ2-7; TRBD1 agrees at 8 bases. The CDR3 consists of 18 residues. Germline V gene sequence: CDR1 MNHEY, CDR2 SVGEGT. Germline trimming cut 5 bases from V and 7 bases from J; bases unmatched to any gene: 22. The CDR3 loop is CASSPGGTYRWGFGEQYF. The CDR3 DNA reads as TGTGCCAGCAGTCCAGGGGGCACTTATAGATGGGGATTTGGTGAGCAGTACTTC.

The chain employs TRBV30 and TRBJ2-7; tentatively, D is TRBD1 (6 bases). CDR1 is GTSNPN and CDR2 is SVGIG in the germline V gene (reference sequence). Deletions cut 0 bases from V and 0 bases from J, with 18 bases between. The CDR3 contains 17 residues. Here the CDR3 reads CAWSVSLWGPSSYEQYF. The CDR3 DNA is TGTGCCTGGAGTGTAAGTCTGTGGGGGCCGAGCTCCTACGAGCAGTACTTC.

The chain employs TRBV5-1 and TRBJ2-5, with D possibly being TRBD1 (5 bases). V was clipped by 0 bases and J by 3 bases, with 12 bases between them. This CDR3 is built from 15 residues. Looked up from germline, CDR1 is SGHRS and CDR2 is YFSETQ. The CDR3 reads CASSLGPGAKETQYF. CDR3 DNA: TGCGCCAGCAGCTTGGGACCTGGGGCCAAAGAGACCCAGTACTTC.

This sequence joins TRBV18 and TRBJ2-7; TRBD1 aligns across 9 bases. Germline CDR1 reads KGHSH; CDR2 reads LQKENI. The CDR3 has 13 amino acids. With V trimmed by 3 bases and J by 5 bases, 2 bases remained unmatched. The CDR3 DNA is TGTGCCAGCTCACCGAGACAGGGGGACGAGCAGTACTTC. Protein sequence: CASSPRQGDEQYF.

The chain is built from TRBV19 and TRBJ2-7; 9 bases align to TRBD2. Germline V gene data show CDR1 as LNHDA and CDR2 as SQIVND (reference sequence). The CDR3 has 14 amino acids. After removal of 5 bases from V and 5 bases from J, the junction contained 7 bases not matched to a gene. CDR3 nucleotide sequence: TGTGCCAGTAGTCCCGGGACTAGCTTCCACGAGCAGTACTTC. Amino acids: CASSPGTSFHEQYF.

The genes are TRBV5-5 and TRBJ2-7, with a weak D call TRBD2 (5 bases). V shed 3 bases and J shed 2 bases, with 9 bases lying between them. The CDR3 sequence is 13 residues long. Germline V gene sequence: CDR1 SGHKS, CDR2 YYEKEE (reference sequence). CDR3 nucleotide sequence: TGTGCCAGCAGCTCGAGGGATACCTACGAGCAGTACTTC. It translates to CASSSRDTYEQYF.